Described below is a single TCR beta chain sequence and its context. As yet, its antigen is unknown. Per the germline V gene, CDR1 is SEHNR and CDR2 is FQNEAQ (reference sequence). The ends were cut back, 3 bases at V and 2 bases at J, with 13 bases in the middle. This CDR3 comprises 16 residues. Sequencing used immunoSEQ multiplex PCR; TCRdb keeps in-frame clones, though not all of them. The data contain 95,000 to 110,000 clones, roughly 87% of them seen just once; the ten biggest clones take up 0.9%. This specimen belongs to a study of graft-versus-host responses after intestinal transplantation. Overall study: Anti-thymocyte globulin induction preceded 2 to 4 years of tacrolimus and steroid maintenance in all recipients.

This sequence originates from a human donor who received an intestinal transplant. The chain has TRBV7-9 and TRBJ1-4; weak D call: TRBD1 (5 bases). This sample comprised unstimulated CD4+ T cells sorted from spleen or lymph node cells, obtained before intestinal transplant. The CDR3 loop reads CASSLNSGGTNEKLFF. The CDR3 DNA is TGTGCCAGCAGCTTGAACTCGGGGGGGACTAATGAAAAACTGTTTTTT. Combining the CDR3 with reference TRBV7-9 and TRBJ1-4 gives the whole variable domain DTGVSQNPRHKITKRGQNVTFRCDPISEHNRLYWYRQTLGQGPEFLTYFQNEAQLEKSRLLSDRFSAERPKGSFSTLEIQRTEQGDSAMYLCASSLNSGGTNEKLFFGSGTQLSVL.